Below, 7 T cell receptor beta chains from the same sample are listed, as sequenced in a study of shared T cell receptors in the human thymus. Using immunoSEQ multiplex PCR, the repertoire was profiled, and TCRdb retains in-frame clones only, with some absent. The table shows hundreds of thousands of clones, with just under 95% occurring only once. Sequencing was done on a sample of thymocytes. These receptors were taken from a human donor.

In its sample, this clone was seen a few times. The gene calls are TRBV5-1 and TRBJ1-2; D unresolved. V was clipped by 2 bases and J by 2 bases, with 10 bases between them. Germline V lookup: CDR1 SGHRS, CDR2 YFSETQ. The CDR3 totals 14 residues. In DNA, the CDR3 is TGCGCCAGCAGCTTCCGCACAGCCAACTATGGCTACACCTTC. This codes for CASSFRTANYGYTF.

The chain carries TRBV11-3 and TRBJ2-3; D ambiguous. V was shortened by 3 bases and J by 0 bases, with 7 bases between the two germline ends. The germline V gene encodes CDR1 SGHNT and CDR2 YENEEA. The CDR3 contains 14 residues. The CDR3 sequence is CASSLGGSTDTQYF. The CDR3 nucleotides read TGTGCCAGCAGCTTGGGCGGTAGCACAGATACGCAGTATTTT.

The CDR3 sequence: CASSCRTSGVLWRNNEQFF. CDR3 DNA sequence: TGTGCCAGCAGCTGTAGGACTAGCGGAGTCCTTTGGCGGAACAATGAGCAGTTCTTC. This chain uses TRBV7-6 with TRBJ2-1; 10 bases agree with TRBD2. V was clipped by 4 bases and J by 5 bases; unmatched bases: 17. From germline, CDR1 is SGHVS and CDR2 FNYEAQ. The CDR3 extends over 19 amino acids. Together with reference TRBV7-6 and TRBJ2-1, the CDR3 gives the full variable domain: GAGVSQSPRYKVTKRGQDVALRCDPISGHVSLYWYRQALGQGPEFLTYFNYEAQQDKSGLPNDRFSAERPEGSISTLTIQRTEQRDSAMYRCASSCRTSGVLWRNNEQFFGPGTRLTVL.

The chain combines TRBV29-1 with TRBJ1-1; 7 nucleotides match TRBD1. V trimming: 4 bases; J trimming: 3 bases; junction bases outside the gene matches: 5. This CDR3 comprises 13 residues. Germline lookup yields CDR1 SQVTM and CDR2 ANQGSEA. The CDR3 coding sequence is TGCAGCGTTGGGGACCAGGGGGACACTGAAGCTTTCTTT. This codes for CSVGDQGDTEAFF.

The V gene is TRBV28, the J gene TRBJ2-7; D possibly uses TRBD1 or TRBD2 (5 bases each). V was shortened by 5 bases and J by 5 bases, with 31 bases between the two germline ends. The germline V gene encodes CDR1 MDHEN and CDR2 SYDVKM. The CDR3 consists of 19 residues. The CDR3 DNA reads TGTGCCAGCAGTCCTCGCCCCCTGACAGAGGGGCATTGCAAGCACGAGCAGTACTTC. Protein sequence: CASSPRPLTEGHCKHEQYF. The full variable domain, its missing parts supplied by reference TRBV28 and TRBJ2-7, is DVKVTQSSRYLVKRTGEKVFLECVQDMDHENMFWYRQDPGLGLRLIYFSYDVKMKEKGDIPEGYSVSREKKERFSLILESASTNQTSMYLCASSPRPLTEGHCKHEQYFGPGTRLTVT.

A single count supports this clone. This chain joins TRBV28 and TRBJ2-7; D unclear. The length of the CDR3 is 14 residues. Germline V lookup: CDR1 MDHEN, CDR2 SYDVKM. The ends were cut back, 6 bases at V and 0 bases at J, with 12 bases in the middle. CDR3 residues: CASRARRFSYEQYF. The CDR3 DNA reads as TGTGCCAGCAGGGCACGGCGGTTCTCCTACGAGCAGTACTTC.

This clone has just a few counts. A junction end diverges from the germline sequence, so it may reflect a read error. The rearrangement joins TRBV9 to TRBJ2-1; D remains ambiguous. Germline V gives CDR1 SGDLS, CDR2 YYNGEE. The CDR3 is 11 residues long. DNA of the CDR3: TGTGCCCGCAGGAGCAGGAATGAGCAGTTCTTC. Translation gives CARRSRNEQFF.